These 9 T cell receptor beta chains originate from one sample sequenced in a study of T cells after yellow fever vaccination. MiXCR was run by TCRdb on the 5' RACE reads, yielding one entry per CDR3 protein. In the table there are approximately 510,000 distinct CDR3 sequences, just over 20% of which are singletons. The sample consisted of PBMCs, taken roughly 23 days after the first yellow fever vaccination. Every receptor here comes from a man aged 18 to 29 who received the YFV17D yellow fever vaccine.

This chain uses TRBV5-4 with TRBJ2-2; D unresolved. The CDR3 length is 15 residues. V lost 4 bases and J lost 7, with 17 bases in between. From germline, CDR1 is SGHNT and CDR2 YYREEE (reference sequence). In DNA, the CDR3 is TGTGCCAGCAGCCGCGTCGTGGGTATGGTCGGGGAGCTGTTTTTT. It translates to CASSRVVGMVGELFF.

This chain connects TRBV29-1 to TRBJ2-7, with TRBD2 matching over 11 bases. The CDR3 spans 14 residues. Germline loops: CDR1 SQVTM, CDR2 ANQGSEA. V lost 1 base to trimming and J lost 3 bases; unmatched junction nucleotides: 2. CDR3 DNA sequence: TGCAGCGTTGAAGGCCTAGCGGGGGGCTACGAGCAGTACTTC. Translation: CSVEGLAGGYEQYF.

This clonotype has a single count. This rearrangement joins TRBV10-3 to TRBJ2-7, with D possibly being TRBD1 (5 bases). Germline CDR1 and CDR2: ENHRY and SYGVKD. The length of the CDR3 is 11 residues. V shed 10 bases and J shed 6 bases, with 13 bases lying between them. The CDR3 spells CATAWGGEQYF. The CDR3 bases are TGTGCCACAGCTTGGGGCGGCGAGCAGTACTTC.

The sample holds a few counts of this clonotype. The rearrangement joins TRBV12-3 or TRBV12-4 to TRBJ1-2, with 8 bases identical to TRBD1. V gave up 6 bases and J gave up 1 base; unmatched junction bases: 10. The CDR3 loop spans 16 amino acids. CDR3 in amino acids: CASREVGTGYNYGYTF. CDR3 DNA sequence: TGTGCCAGCAGGGAGGTTGGGACAGGCTATAACTATGGCTACACCTTC.

The CDR3 DNA follows: TGTGCCAGCAGCTCCCAAGGGGGGGCTGGAAACACCATATATTTT. It codes for CASSSQGGAGNTIYF. The chain carries TRBV7-2 and TRBJ1-3, with D maybe TRBD1 (6 bases). Trimming removed 4 bases from V and 2 bases from J, with 12 bases in between. From germline, CDR1 is SGHTA and CDR2 FQGNSA. The CDR3 runs to 15 residues. Filled out from reference TRBV7-2 and TRBJ1-3, the complete variable domain reads GAGVSQSPSNKVTEKGKDVELRCDPISGHTALYWYRQSLGQGLEFLIYFQGNSAPDKSGLPSDRFSAERTGGSVSTLTIQRTQQEDSAVYLCASSSQGGAGNTIYFGEGSWLTVV.

V usage is TRBV5-1 and J usage is TRBJ2-7; 8 nucleotides agree with TRBD2. The CDR3 runs 15 residues. Germline trimming cut 0 bases from V and 0 bases from J; bases unmatched to any gene: 2. CDR1 SGHRS and CDR2 YFSETQ come from the germline V gene. The CDR3 DNA reads as TGCGCCAGCAGCTTGGGACTAGCGATCTCCTACGAGCAGTACTTC. This encodes CASSLGLAISYEQYF.

The V gene is TRBV12-3 or TRBV12-4, the J gene TRBJ1-5; no firm D call. This CDR3 has 15 amino acids. Trimming shortened V by 7 bases and J by 5 bases, and 18 bases separated the two germline ends. In nucleotides, the CDR3 is TGTGCCAGCACCATCAGGCAACCCGGGGATCAGCCCCAGCATTTT. It codes for CASTIRQPGDQPQHF.

The chain links TRBV4-1 to TRBJ1-1, with D maybe TRBD1 (5 bases). The CDR3 spans 17 residues. V was trimmed by 3 bases and J by 0 bases, leaving 17 bases between them. CDR1 is MGHRA and CDR2 is YSYEKL in the germline V gene. The CDR3 region is CASSHLPAVRVNTEAFF. CDR3 nucleotide sequence: TGCGCCAGCAGCCATTTACCCGCGGTCAGGGTGAACACTGAAGCTTTCTTT.

V and J are TRBV19 and TRBJ2-6, with 7 positions matching TRBD1. CDR3 length: 15 residues. The V gene's germline CDR1 is LNHDA and CDR2 SQIVND (reference sequence). The ends lost 9 bases at V and 0 bases at J; junction bases unmatched: 5. CDR3 residues: CASRDRDSGANVLTF. Written as DNA, the CDR3 is TGTGCCAGCAGAGACAGGGACTCTGGGGCCAACGTCCTGACTTTC.